Listed here is a single T cell receptor (beta chain). This entry belongs to a study of blood T cell repertoires in COVID-19. Study information: Sites across the United States, Italy and Spain contributed samples from acute and convalescent COVID-19. T cells, B-cell-depleted T cells, or PBMCs provided the cDNA or gDNA that served as material.

Germline CDR1 and CDR2: SGHAT and FQNNGV. V gave up 4 bases and J gave up 0 bases; unmatched junction bases: 6. This CDR3 is built from 16 residues. As originally analysed: Nucleated cell number was recorded as an estimate derived from reference gene primer amplification. The data were produced by immunoSEQ multiplex PCR, yet TCRdb's version contains in-frame clones alone and is incomplete. The DNA gave D and trimming, while V, J and clone size come from that table. Of 50,000 to 65,000 clones in the sample, 88% were seen once. Sequenced material: peripheral blood. V is TRBV11-2 and J is TRBJ1-3, with 7 bases identical to TRBD1. The TCR was taken from a human donor in a cohort sampled during active COVID-19. The DNA for the CDR3 is TGTGCCAGCAGCTCCGTCGGACAGGCCTCTGGAAACACCATATATTTT. Translated: CASSSVGQASGNTIYF.